These 29 T cell receptor beta chains were all obtained from the same sample, sequenced in a study of cytomegalovirus exposure and HLA in healthy donors. Some clones are missing from TCRdb's copy, which holds only in-frame ones; the method was immunoSEQ multiplex PCR. The table shows some 56,000 clones, with roughly nine tenths occurring only once. Input material: PBMCs. The receptors originated from a man aged 18 to 35 in good health and CMV-seronegative.

V gene TRBV19 combines with J gene TRBJ2-7; TRBD2 matches 9 bases. Unmatched junction bases numbered 2, after V lost 6 bases and J lost 2 bases. CDR1 and CDR2 from the germline V gene are LNHDA and SQIVND (reference sequence). This CDR3 contains 13 residues. CDR3 bases: TGTGCCAGTAGGCCTAGCGGGACCTACGAGCAGTACTTC. Amino acids: CASRPSGTYEQYF.

This rearrangement joins TRBV28 to TRBJ2-7; perhaps TRBD1 as D (6 bases). V lost 6 bases and J 3 bases, leaving 15 bases between the germline ends. The CDR3 runs to 14 residues. Per germline, CDR1 MDHEN and CDR2 SYDVKM. CDR3 sequence: CASRSTGPYYEQYF. As DNA, the CDR3 is TGTGCCAGCAGATCGACAGGACCGTACTACGAGCAGTACTTC.

The rearrangement uses TRBV7-2 and TRBJ2-7; TRBD2 matches 7 bases. The CDR3 has 12 amino acids. Per the germline V gene, CDR1 is SGHTA and CDR2 is FQGNSA. V trimming: 4 bases; J trimming: 9 bases; junction bases outside the gene matches: 6. The CDR3 DNA reads as TGTGCCAGCAGCTCTACTAGCGTGTTGCAGTACTTC. Translation: CASSSTSVLQYF.

Comment on this clone: Other nucleotide sequences in the sample specify the same CDR3. The V gene is TRBV11-3, the J gene TRBJ2-3; D unclear. V was clipped by 1 base and J by 0 bases, with 5 bases between them. The length of the CDR3 is 14 residues. Germline V gives CDR1 SGHNT, CDR2 YENEEA. The CDR3 nucleotides are TGTGCCAGCAGCTTAGGGGCTAGCACAGATACGCAGTATTTT. Residues: CASSLGASTDTQYF. The whole variable domain, remainder taken from reference TRBV11-3 and TRBJ2-3, is EAGVVQSPRYKIIEKKQPVAFWCNPISGHNTLYWYLQNLGQGPELLIRYENEEAVDDSQLPKDRFSAERLKGVDSTLKIQPAELGDSAVYLCASSLGASTDTQYFGPGTRLTVL.

The V and J genes are TRBV5-6 and TRBJ2-7; maybe TRBD2 (6 bases). CDR1 is SGHDT, CDR2 YYEEEE, per germline. The CDR3 sequence is 15 residues long. V was pared by 1 base and J by 3 bases, with 14 bases between. The CDR3 sequence: CASSLFAGKGYEQYF. In nucleotides, the CDR3 is TGTGCCAGCAGCTTGTTCGCGGGAAAGGGCTACGAGCAGTACTTC.

This clone was seen just once. Other DNA sequences in this specimen translate into the identical CDR3. The chain couples TRBV5-1 to TRBJ2-7, with no clear D. The CDR3 is 12 amino acids. The V gene's germline CDR1 is SGHRS and CDR2 YFSETQ. The V gene lost 1 base and the J gene lost 6 bases, with 8 bases spanning the gap. The CDR3 DNA follows: TGCGCCAGCAGCTTGTCCGGTTCCGAGCAGTACTTC. This translates into CASSLSGSEQYF.

The V call is TRBV28, the J call TRBJ2-3, with TRBD2 matching 8 bases. V lost 3 bases, J lost 6 bases, and 5 bases stayed unmatched. CDR1 and CDR2 (germline): MDHEN, SYDVKM. This CDR3 has 14 residues. This chain's CDR3 is CASSFRLAGDTQYF. The CDR3 coding sequence is TGTGCCAGCAGTTTCCGTCTAGCGGGTGATACGCAGTATTTT.

The chain is built from TRBV7-8 and TRBJ2-7; 7 bases align to TRBD1. The ends lost 5 bases at V and 4 bases at J; junction bases unmatched: 8. There are 14 residues in the CDR3. Germline V gives CDR1 SGHVS, CDR2 FQNEAQ. The CDR3 DNA sequence: TGTGCCAGCAGCGTAACAGGGGCCCCATACGAGCAGTACTTC. It specifies CASSVTGAPYEQYF.

The genes are TRBV7-6 and TRBJ2-3; TRBD2 aligns across 13 bases. This CDR3 comprises 18 residues. Germline values: CDR1 SGHVS, CDR2 FNYEAQ. V dropped 2 bases and J dropped 1; count of bases not matched to a gene: 6. The CDR3 spells CASSLRTSGGSGTDTQYF. The CDR3 nucleotides are TGTGCCAGCAGCTTAAGGACTAGCGGGGGATCCGGCACAGATACGCAGTATTTT.

The chain carries TRBV7-8 and TRBJ1-1; D uncertain. In germline, CDR1 is SGHVS, CDR2 FQNEAQ. The CDR3 is 14 residues long. With 3 bases removed from V and 0 bases from J, the gap between germline ends came to 8 bases. Here the CDR3 DNA reads TGTGCCAGCAGCTTCTGGAGGATGAACACTGAAGCTTTCTTT. This sequence encodes CASSFWRMNTEAFF.

The rearrangement links TRBV6-6 to TRBJ2-2, with TRBD2 matching over 8 bases. The CDR3 has 16 amino acids. Germline CDR1 and CDR2: MNHNY and SVGAGI (reference sequence). J gave up 1 base and V 2 bases, and 3 bases lay outside the gene matches. As DNA, the CDR3 is TGTGCCAGCAGTTACATCGCGGGAGGGAACACCGGGGAGCTGTTTTTT. Translating it yields CASSYIAGGNTGELFF.

The V gene is TRBV4-3, the J gene TRBJ2-3, with D possibly matching TRBD1 (5 bases). With 1 base removed from V and 8 bases from J, the gap between germline ends came to 19 bases. The CDR3 is 16 residues long. Germline CDR1 LGHNA, CDR2 YSLEER. The CDR3 DNA reads TGCGCCAGCAGCCAAGTTCTCCAGGGCCGAACGGGTACGCAGTATTTT. It translates to CASSQVLQGRTGTQYF.

A single count supports this clone. The J gene is TRBJ2-7, the V gene TRBV29-1, with 8 bases matching TRBD1. This CDR3 region has 15 residues. Germline-derived CDR1 and CDR2 are SQVTM and ANQGSEA. This CDR3 is CSYEVLSGGEYEQYF. The DNA for the CDR3 is TGCAGTTACGAGGTTCTGTCAGGGGGCGAGTACGAGCAGTACTTC.

J is TRBJ2-6 and V is TRBV10-3, with D possibly TRBD1 on 6 matching bases. The CDR3 is made up of 16 amino acids. CDR1 is ENHRY and CDR2 is SYGVKD in the germline V gene. V lost 3 bases and J lost 1, with 10 bases in between. As DNA, the CDR3 is TGTGCCATCAGTGACACAGGGTTATCTGGGGCCAACGTCCTGACTTTC. This codes for CAISDTGLSGANVLTF.

The genes are TRBV19 and TRBJ2-2; a possible D gene is TRBD1 (5 bases). The CDR3 consists of 15 residues. Trimming shortened V by 3 bases and J by 5 bases, and 13 bases separated the two germline ends. The germline V gene has CDR1 LNHDA and CDR2 SQIVND (reference sequence). In DNA, the CDR3 is TGTGCCAGTAGTATCCAGGGTGGTCGAACCGGGGAGCTGTTTTTT. It specifies CASSIQGGRTGELFF.

This chain links TRBV5-1 with TRBJ2-3, with a tentative D call TRBD1 (5 bases). Germline V CDR1 and CDR2: SGHRS, YFSETQ. This CDR3 is 15 amino acids long. The ends were cut back, 4 bases at V and 6 bases at J, with 18 bases in the middle. CDR3 nucleotides: TGCGCCAGCAGCACCGCAGGGAATCGATTCGATACGCAGTATTTT. It is translated as CASSTAGNRFDTQYF. The complete variable domain, with remaining parts taken from reference TRBV5-1 and TRBJ2-3, reads KAGVTQTPRYLIKTRGQQVTLSCSPISGHRSVSWYQQTPGQGLQFLFEYFSETQRNKGNFPGRFSGRQFSNSRSEMNVSTLELGDSALYLCASSTAGNRFDTQYFGPGTRLTVL.

The chain employs TRBV7-2 and TRBJ2-1; 9 bases are a match to TRBD2. This CDR3 has 17 amino acids. Germline loops: CDR1 SGHTA, CDR2 FQGNSA. J lost 2 bases, V lost 0 bases, and 5 bases had no gene match. The CDR3 sequence is CASSLAGAGGTYNEQFF. In DNA form, the CDR3 reads TGTGCCAGCAGCTTAGCGGGAGCGGGAGGAACCTACAATGAGCAGTTCTTC.

The rearrangement joins TRBV11-3 to TRBJ2-7; 8 bases agree with TRBD1. CDR3 length: 13 amino acids. Germline V gene data show CDR1 as SGHNT and CDR2 as YENEEA. With V trimmed by 4 bases and J by 6 bases, 5 bases remained unmatched. The CDR3 DNA reads as TGTGCCAGCAGCTGGAATGACAGGGGCGAGCAGTACTTC. Its translation: CASSWNDRGEQYF.

The rearrangement links TRBV19 to TRBJ1-1; 8 positions agree with TRBD1. V lost 7 bases to trimming and J lost 8 bases; unmatched junction nucleotides: 6. The CDR3 consists of 12 residues. Germline V CDR1 and CDR2: LNHDA, SQIVND (reference sequence). The CDR3 nucleotides are TGTGCCAGTATAGACAGGGGTCGAGAAGCTTTCTTT. It specifies CASIDRGREAFF.

V gene TRBV9 combines with J gene TRBJ1-1; 7 bases are a match to TRBD1. The junction had 3 bases not matched to a gene; V was cut back by 4 bases and J by 0 bases. This CDR3 region has 14 residues. Germline-derived CDR1 and CDR2 are SGDLS and YYNGEE. CDR3 coding DNA: TGTGCCAGCAGCAGGGGACAGTTGAACACTGAAGCTTTCTTT. Translating it yields CASSRGQLNTEAFF.

This clone came up once. The chain uses TRBV28 and TRBJ1-1; 7 positions match TRBD1. CDR3 length: 16 residues. In germline, CDR1 is MDHEN, CDR2 SYDVKM. The V segment lost 3 bases and the J segment 3 bases; nucleotides outside the gene matches: 10. CDR3 loop: CASSFGTAAIDTEAFF. The CDR3 DNA follows: TGTGCCAGCAGTTTCGGGACAGCGGCAATTGACACTGAAGCTTTCTTT. The full variable domain, in which reference TRBV28 and TRBJ1-1 provide the parts outside the CDR3, is DVKVTQSSRYLVKRTGEKVFLECVQDMDHENMFWYRQDPGLGLRLIYFSYDVKMKEKGDIPEGYSVSREKKERFSLILESASTNQTSMYLCASSFGTAAIDTEAFFGQGTRLTVV.

The V gene is TRBV5-1, the J gene TRBJ2-3; TRBD1 matches 10 bases. There are 16 residues in the CDR3. Trimming removed 0 bases from V and 1 base from J; junction bases left unmatched: 2. Germline V gene lookup returns CDR1 SGHRS and CDR2 YFSETQ. CDR3 amino acids: CASSLDGTGGTDTQYF. In DNA, the CDR3 is TGCGCCAGCAGCTTGGATGGGACAGGGGGCACAGATACGCAGTATTTT.

The chain joins TRBV19 to TRBJ1-5; D gene unclear. The CDR3 consists of 14 residues. Germline V CDR1 and CDR2: LNHDA, SQIVND (reference sequence). The V and J ends lost 7 bases and 7 bases respectively, with 17 bases between them. The CDR3 DNA is TGTGCCAGTACCCCGGTCGAGGTTCGGCAGCCCCAGCATTTT. Encoded protein: CASTPVEVRQPQHF.

This clone was picked up one time. The chain couples TRBV21-1 to TRBJ2-7; the DNA was not compared with TRBD1, the D call given in the table. TRBV21-1 is a documented pseudogene. The CDR3 contains 13 residues. Here the CDR3 DNA reads TGTGCCAGCAGCAGGGACAGGGAGAACGAGCAGTACTTC. Encoded protein: CASSRDRENEQYF.

The chain employs TRBV5-4 and TRBJ2-5, with 14 bases aligning to TRBD2. The CDR3 is made up of 18 amino acids. With V trimmed by 5 bases and J by 3 bases, 12 bases remained unmatched. CDR1 SGHNT and CDR2 YYREEE come from the germline V gene (reference sequence). The DNA of the CDR3 is TGTGCCAGCAGGGGATCCGGGACTAGCGGGAGTCCAAAAGAGACCCAGTACTTC. It translates to CASRGSGTSGSPKETQYF.

The rearrangement joins TRBV29-1 to TRBJ2-7, with 8 bases matching TRBD2. The CDR3 covers 12 residues. CDR1 and CDR2 (germline): SQVTM, ANQGSEA. The trim removed 7 bases at V and 3 bases at J, leaving 5 bases unmatched. CDR3 amino acids: CSAGGGDYEQYF. The CDR3, as DNA: TGCAGCGCCGGGGGGGGAGACTACGAGCAGTACTTC.

The chain links TRBV5-1 to TRBJ2-2, with 9 positions matching TRBD2. Germline V gives CDR1 SGHRS, CDR2 YFSETQ. The CDR3 totals 16 residues. V lost 1 base, J lost 5 bases, and 6 bases stayed unmatched. CDR3 coding DNA: TGCGCCAGCAGCTTGATGTCTAGCGGGGCTACCGGGGAGCTGTTTTTT. As protein: CASSLMSSGATGELFF. Supplemented by reference TRBV5-1 and TRBJ2-2, the full variable domain reads KAGVTQTPRYLIKTRGQQVTLSCSPISGHRSVSWYQQTPGQGLQFLFEYFSETQRNKGNFPGRFSGRQFSNSRSEMNVSTLELGDSALYLCASSLMSSGATGELFFGEGSRLTVL.

V is TRBV19 and J is TRBJ1-2; maybe TRBD1 (6 bases). Per germline, CDR1 LNHDA and CDR2 SQIVND (reference sequence). CDR3 length equals 13 residues. Trimming removed 5 bases at V and 2 bases at J, with 9 bases between. CDR3 DNA sequence: TGTGCCAGTAGTCCCCAGGGGAACTATGGCTACACCTTC. As protein: CASSPQGNYGYTF. Full variable domain (remainder filled in from reference TRBV19 and TRBJ1-2): DGGITQSPKYLFRKEGQNVTLSCEQNLNHDAMYWYRQDPGQGLRLIYYSQIVNDFQKGDIAEGYSVSREKKESFPLTVTSAQKNPTAFYLCASSPQGNYGYTFGSGTRLTVV.

This clone was counted a few times. This chain uses TRBV27 with TRBJ1-5; D not certain. Germline loops: CDR1 MNHEY, CDR2 SMNVEV (reference sequence). Deletions cut 0 bases from V and 2 bases from J, with 8 bases between. The CDR3 extends over 15 amino acids. The CDR3 here is CASSLSSGGNQPQHF. Written as DNA, the CDR3 is TGTGCCAGCAGTTTATCCTCCGGGGGCAATCAGCCCCAGCATTTT.